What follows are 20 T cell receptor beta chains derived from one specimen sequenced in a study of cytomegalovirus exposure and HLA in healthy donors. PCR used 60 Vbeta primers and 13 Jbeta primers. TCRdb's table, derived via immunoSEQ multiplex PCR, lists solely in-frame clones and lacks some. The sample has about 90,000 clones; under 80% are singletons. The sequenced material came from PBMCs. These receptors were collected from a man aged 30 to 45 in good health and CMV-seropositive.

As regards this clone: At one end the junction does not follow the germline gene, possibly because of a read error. CDR3 in DNA: TGTGCCAGCAACGCCGGGGGGGGCTACCCCTTC. Its protein product is CASNAGGGYPF. The V and J genes are TRBV2 and TRBJ1-2; the D gene is possibly TRBD1 (6 bases). The V gene's germline CDR1 is SNHLY and CDR2 FYNNEI. The CDR3 consists of 11 residues.

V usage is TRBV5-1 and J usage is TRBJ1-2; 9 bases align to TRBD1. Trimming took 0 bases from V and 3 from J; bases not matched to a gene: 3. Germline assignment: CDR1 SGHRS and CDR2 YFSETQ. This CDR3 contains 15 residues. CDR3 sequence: CASSLEGQGDYGYTF. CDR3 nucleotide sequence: TGCGCCAGCAGCTTGGAGGGACAGGGTGACTATGGCTACACCTTC.

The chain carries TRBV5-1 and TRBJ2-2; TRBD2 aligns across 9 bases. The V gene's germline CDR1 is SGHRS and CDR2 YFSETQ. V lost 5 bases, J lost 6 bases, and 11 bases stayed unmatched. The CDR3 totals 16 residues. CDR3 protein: CASSLAGSTYPGELFF. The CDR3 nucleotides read TGCGCCAGCAGTCTAGCGGGGTCCACCTATCCCGGGGAGCTGTTTTTT.

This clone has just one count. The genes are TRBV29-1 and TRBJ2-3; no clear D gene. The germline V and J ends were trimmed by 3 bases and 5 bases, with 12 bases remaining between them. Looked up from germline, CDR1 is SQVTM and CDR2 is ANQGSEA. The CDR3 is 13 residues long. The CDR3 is CSVDRPAGDTQYF. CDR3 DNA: TGCAGCGTTGATAGGCCAGCAGGAGATACGCAGTATTTT.

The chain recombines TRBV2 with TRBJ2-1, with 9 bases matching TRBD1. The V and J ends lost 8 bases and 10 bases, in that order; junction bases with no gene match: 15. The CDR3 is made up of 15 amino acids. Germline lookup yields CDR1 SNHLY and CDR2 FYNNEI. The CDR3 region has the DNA TGTGCCAGCTACGACATGGGTGGACAGGGGTCCGAGCAGTTCTTC. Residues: CASYDMGGQGSEQFF. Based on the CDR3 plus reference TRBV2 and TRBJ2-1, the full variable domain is EPEVTQTPSHQVTQMGQEVILRCVPISNHLYFYWYRQILGQKVEFLVSFYNNEISEKSEIFDDQFSVERPDGSNFTLKIRSTKLEDSAMYFCASYDMGGQGSEQFFGPGTRLTVL.

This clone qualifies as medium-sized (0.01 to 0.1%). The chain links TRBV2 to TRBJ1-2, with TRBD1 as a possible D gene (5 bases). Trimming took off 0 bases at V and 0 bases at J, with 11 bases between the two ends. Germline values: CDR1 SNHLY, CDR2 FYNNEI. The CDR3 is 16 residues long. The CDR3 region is CASSEARGGPNYGYTF. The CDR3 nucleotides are TGTGCCAGCAGTGAAGCACGGGGGGGTCCTAACTATGGCTACACCTTC.

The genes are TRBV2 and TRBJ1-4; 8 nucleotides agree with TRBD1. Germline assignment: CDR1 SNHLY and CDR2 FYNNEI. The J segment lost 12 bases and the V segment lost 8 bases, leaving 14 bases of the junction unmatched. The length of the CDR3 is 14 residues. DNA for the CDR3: TGTGCCAGCCGGCTCGGACAGGGAGGGCTGGAACTGTTTTTT. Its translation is CASRLGQGGLELFF.

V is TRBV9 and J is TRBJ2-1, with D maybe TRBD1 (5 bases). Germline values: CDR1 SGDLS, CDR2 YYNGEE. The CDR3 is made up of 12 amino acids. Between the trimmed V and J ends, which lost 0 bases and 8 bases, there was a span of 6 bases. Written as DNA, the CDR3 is TGTGCCAGCAGCGTAGAGGGGTATGAGCAGTTCTTC. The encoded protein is CASSVEGYEQFF. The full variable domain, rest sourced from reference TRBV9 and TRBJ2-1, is DSGVTQTPKHLITATGQRVTLRCSPRSGDLSVYWYQQSLDQGLQFLIQYYNGEERAKGNILERFSAQQFPDLHSELNLSSLELGDSALYFCASSVEGYEQFFGPGTRLTVL.

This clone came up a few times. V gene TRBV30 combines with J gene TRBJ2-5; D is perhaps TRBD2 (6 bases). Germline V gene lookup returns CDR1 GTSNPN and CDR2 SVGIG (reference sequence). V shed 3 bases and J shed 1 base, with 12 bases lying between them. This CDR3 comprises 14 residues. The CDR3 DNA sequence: TGTGCCTGGAGCAGACTGGGACTCCAAGAGACCCAGTACTTC. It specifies CAWSRLGLQETQYF.

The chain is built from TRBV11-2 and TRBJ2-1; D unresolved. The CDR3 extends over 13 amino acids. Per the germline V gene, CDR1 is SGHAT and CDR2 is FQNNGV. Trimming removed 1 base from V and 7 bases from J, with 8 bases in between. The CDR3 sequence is CASSLGTKNEQFF. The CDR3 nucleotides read TGTGCCAGCAGCTTAGGCACTAAGAATGAGCAGTTCTTC.

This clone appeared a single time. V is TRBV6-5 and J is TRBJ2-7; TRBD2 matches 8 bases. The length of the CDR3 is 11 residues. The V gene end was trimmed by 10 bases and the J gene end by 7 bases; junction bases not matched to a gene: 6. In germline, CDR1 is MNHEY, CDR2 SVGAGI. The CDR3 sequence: CATRLASEQYF. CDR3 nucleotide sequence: TGTGCCACCAGACTAGCGAGTGAGCAGTACTTC.

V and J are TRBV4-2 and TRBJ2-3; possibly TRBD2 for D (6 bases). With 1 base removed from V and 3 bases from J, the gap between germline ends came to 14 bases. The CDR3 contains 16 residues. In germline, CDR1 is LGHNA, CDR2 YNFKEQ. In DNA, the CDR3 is TGTGCCAGCAGCCAAGCCAATGGCGGGGATACAGATACGCAGTATTTT. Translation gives CASSQANGGDTDTQYF.

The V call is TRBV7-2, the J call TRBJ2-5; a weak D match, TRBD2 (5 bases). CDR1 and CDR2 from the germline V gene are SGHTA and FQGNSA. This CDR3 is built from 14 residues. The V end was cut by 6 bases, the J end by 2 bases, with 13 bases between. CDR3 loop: CASSAPPGQETQYF. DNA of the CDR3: TGTGCCAGCAGTGCGCCCCCGGGACAAGAGACCCAGTACTTC.

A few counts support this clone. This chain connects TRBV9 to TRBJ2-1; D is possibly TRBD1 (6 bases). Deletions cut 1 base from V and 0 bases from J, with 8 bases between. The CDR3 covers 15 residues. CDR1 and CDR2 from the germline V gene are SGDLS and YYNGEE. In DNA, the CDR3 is TGTGCCAGCAGCGTAAGGGACACCTCCTACAATGAGCAGTTCTTC. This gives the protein CASSVRDTSYNEQFF.

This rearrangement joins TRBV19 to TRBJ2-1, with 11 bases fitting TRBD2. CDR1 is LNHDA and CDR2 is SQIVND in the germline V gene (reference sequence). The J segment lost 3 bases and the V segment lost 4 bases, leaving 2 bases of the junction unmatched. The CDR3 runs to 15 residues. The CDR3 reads CASSTGLAVYNEQFF. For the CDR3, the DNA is TGTGCCAGTAGTACGGGACTAGCGGTCTACAATGAGCAGTTCTTC. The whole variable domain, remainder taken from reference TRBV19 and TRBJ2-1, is DGGITQSPKYLFRKEGQNVTLSCEQNLNHDAMYWYRQDPGQGLRLIYYSQIVNDFQKGDIAEGYSVSREKKESFPLTVTSAQKNPTAFYLCASSTGLAVYNEQFFGPGTRLTVL.

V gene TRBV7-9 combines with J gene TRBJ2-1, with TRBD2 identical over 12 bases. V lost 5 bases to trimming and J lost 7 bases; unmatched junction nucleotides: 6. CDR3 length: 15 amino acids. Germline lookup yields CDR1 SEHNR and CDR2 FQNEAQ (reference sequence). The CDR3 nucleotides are TGTGCCAGCAGCCCGAGGACTAGCGGGGCAAATGAGCAGTTCTTC. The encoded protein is CASSPRTSGANEQFF.

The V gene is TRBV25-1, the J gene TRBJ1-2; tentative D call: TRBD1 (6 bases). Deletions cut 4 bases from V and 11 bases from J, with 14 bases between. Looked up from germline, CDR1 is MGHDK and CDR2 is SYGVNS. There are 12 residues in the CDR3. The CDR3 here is CASSGYRDAYTF. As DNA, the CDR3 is TGTGCCAGCAGTGGGTACAGGGATGCATACACCTTC.

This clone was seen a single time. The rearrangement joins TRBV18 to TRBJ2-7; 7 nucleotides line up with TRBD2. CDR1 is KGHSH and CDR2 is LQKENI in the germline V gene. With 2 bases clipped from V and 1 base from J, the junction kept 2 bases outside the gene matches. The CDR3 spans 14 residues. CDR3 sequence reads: CASSPGLVSYEQYF. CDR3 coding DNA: TGTGCCAGCTCACCAGGACTAGTGTCCTACGAGCAGTACTTC.

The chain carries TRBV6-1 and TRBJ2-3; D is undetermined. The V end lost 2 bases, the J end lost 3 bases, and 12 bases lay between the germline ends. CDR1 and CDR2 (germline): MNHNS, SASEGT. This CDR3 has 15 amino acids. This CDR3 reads CASSEQQTMTDTQYF. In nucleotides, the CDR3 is TGTGCCAGCAGTGAACAGCAAACTATGACAGATACGCAGTATTTT.

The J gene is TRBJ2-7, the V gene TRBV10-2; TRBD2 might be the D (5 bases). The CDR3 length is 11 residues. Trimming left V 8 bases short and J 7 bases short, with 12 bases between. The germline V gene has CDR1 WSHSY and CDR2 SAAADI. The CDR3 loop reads CASAPSGEQYF. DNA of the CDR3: TGCGCCAGCGCCCCCTCGGGAGAGCAGTACTTC.